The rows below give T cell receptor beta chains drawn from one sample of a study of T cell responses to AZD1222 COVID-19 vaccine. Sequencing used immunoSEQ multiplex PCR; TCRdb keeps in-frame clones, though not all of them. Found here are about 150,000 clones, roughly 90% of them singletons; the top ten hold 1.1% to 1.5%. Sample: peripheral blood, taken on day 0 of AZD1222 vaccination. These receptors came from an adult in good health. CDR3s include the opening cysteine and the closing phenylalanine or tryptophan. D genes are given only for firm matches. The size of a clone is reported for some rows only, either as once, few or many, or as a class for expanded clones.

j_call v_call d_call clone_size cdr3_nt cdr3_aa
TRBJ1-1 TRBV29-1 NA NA TGCAGCGGCCTCCGACAGGATATGAACACTGAAGCTTTCTTT CSGLRQDMNTEAFF
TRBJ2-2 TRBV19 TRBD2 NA TGTGCCAGTAGTATAGGGAGGACTAGCGGGAATGTCGGGGAGCTGTTTTTT CASSIGRTSGNVGELFF
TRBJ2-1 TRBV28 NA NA TGTGCCAGCAGCACCCCGGGGATCATCAATGAGCAGTTCTTC CASSTPGIINEQFF
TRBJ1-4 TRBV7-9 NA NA TGTGCCAGCAGTCGAATACTACAGGGTCAGTCGGAAAAACTGTTTTTT CASSRILQGQSEKLFF
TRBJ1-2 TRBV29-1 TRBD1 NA TGCAGCGTTGTCGGGCCGGGACAGGGGGCAACTGGCTACACCTTC CSVVGPGQGATGYTF
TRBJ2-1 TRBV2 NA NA TGTGCCAGTACAAGGGCCGGGAATGAGCAGTTCTTC CASTRAGNEQFF
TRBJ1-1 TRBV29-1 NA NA TGCAGCGTTTCCCAATTGAGTAATCTGAACACTGAAGCTTTCTTT CSVSQLSNLNTEAFF
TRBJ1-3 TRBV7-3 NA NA TGTGCCAGCAGCCCGACGTCCACTAGCTCTGGAAACACCATATATTTT CASSPTSTSSGNTIYF
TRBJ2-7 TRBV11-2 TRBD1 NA TGTGCCAGCAGCACATCCCCGGGACAGAGCTACGAGCAGTACTTC CASSTSPGQSYEQYF
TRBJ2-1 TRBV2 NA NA TGTGCCAGCAGCTACAGGTCCTCTAACAATGAGCAGTTCTTC CASSYRSSNNEQFF
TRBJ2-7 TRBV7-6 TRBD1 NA TGTGCCAGCAGCTTAGCAAGCAGGACAGGGAGTACCTACGAGCAGTACTTC CASSLASRTGSTYEQYF
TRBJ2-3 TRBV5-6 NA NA TGTGCCAGCAGTACGACCAGCACAGATACGCAGTATTTT CASSTTSTDTQYF
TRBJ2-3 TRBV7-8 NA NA TGTGCCAGCAGCAGCGGGCCAGGTAGCAGGGATACGCAGTATTTT CASSSGPGSRDTQYF
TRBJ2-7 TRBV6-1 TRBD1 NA TGTGCCAGCAGTGAAGCAGGGACAGGGTCCCACGAGCAGTACTTC CASSEAGTGSHEQYF
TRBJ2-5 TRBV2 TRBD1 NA TGTGCCAGCAGGACAGGGCTGGGTACGACCCAGTACTTC CASRTGLGTTQYF
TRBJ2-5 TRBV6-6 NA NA TGTGCCAGCAGGTCTCAGGGACTCGGAGAGACCCAGTACTTC CASRSQGLGETQYF
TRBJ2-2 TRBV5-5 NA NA TGTGCCAGCAGCTTGATTGGGGTGAACACCGGGGAGCTGTTTTTT CASSLIGVNTGELFF
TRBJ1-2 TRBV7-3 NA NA TGTGCCAGCAGCTCAGGACGGCACTATGGCTACACCTTC CASSSGRHYGYTF
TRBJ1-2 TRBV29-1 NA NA TGCAGCGCCCCCACGGAGGGGAACTATGGCTACACCTTC CSAPTEGNYGYTF
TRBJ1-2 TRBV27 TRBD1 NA TGTGCCAGCAGTTCTACAGGGGTCACTAACTATGGCTACACCTTC CASSSTGVTNYGYTF
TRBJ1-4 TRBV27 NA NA TGTGCCAGCAGTTTCTTGGACAGTTATAATGAAAAACTGTTTTTT CASSFLDSYNEKLFF
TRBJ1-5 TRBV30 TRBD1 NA TGTGCCTCACAGGGGGCTGGTCAGCCCCAGCATTTT CASQGAGQPQHF
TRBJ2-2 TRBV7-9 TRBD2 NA TGTGCCAGCAGCAGGAGTAGCGGGGACACCGGGGAGCTGTTTTTT CASSRSSGDTGELFF
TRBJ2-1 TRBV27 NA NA TGTGCCAGCAGTTTATACCTAAGGTGGAATAGCTCCTACAATGAGCAGTTCTTC CASSLYLRWNSSYNEQFF
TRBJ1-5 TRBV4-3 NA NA TGCGCCAGCAGCCAAACAGTAGCCGGCAATCAGCCCCAGCATTTT CASSQTVAGNQPQHF
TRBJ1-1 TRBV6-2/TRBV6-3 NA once TGTGCCAGCAGTTACGGGCAGTCGAACACTGAAGCTTTCTTT CASSYGQSNTEAFF
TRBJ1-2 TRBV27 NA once TGTGCCAGCAGAACTCGGACAGACTTGAACTATGGCTACACCTTC CASRTRTDLNYGYTF
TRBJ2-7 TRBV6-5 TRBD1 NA TGTGCCAGCAGTTACTCGAGTCAGGGGGTTCCCTACGAGCAGTACTTC CASSYSSQGVPYEQYF
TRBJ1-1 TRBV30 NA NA TGTGCCTGGAGGGGGCAGGAGGGTTATTACGGAGAAGCTTTCTTT CAWRGQEGYYGEAFF
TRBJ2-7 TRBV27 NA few TGTGCCAGTAGCGCGGGGCCCGAGCAGTACTTC CASSAGPEQYF
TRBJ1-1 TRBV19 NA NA TGTGCCAGTATTAAGATAAGGGGTGGCACTGAAGCTTTCTTT CASIKIRGGTEAFF
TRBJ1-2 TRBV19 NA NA TGTGCCAGTAGCAATACATTGACCCCTCTGTATGGCTACACCTTC CASSNTLTPLYGYTF